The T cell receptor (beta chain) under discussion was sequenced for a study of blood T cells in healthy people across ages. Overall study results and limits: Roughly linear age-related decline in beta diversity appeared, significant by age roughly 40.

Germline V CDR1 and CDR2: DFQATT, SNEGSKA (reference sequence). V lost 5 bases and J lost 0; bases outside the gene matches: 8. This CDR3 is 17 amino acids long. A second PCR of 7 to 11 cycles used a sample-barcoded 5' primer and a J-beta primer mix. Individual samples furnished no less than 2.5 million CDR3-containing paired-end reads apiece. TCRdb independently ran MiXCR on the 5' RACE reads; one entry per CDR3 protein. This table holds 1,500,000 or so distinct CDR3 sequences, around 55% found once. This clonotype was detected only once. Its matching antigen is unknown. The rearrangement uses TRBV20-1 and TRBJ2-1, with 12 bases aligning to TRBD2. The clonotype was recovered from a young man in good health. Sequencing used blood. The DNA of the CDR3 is TGCAGTGCTCCCAGGACTAGCGGGGTGCTCTCCTACAATGAGCAGTTCTTC. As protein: CSAPRTSGVLSYNEQFF.